A single sample gave rise to the 27 T cell receptor beta chains below, sequenced in a study of cytomegalovirus exposure and HLA in healthy donors. Primers: 60 Vbeta forward and 13 Jbeta reverse. Sequencing was performed with immunoSEQ multiplex PCR; in TCRdb, only in-frame clones are kept and a portion is missing. This table holds approximately 140,000 clones, about 64% found once. The sequencing input was PBMCs. Receptors were obtained from a woman aged 60 to 75 in good health and CMV-seropositive.

This clone showed up many times. V is TRBV25-1 and J is TRBJ2-2; 7 nucleotides line up with TRBD2. The V segment lost 2 bases and the J segment 7 bases; nucleotides outside the gene matches: 7. The length of the CDR3 is 15 residues. CDR1 is MGHDK and CDR2 is SYGVNS in the germline V gene. CDR3 bases: TGTGCCAGCAGTGAACCTCTAGCGGCTAACGGGGAGCTGTTTTTT. Translating gives CASSEPLAANGELFF.

V gene TRBV18 combines with J gene TRBJ1-1; D perhaps matches TRBD1 (5 bases). This CDR3 region has 17 residues. V lost 4 bases, J lost 0 bases, and 18 bases lay in between. Germline CDR1 is KGHSH and CDR2 is LQKENI. As DNA, the CDR3 is TGTGCCAGCTCACGTTTGGGGCGGGGGTCTATGAACACTGAAGCTTTCTTT. It codes for CASSRLGRGSMNTEAFF. Looking up the rest from reference TRBV18 and TRBJ1-1 gives the full variable domain: NAGVMQNPRHLVRRRGQEARLRCSPMKGHSHVYWYRQLPEEGLKFMVYLQKENIIDESGMPKERFSAEFPKEGPSILRIQQVVRGDSAAYFCASSRLGRGSMNTEAFFGQGTRLTVV.

Concerning this clone: One junction end disagrees with the germline gene, perhaps due to a read error. This sample includes further DNA sequences coding for the same CDR3. This sequence joins TRBV5-1 and TRBJ2-7; 7 positions match TRBD1. The CDR3 is 14 residues long. The germline V gene encodes CDR1 SGHRS and CDR2 YFSETQ. The CDR3 is CASSLDRGGYEQYF. The CDR3 DNA is TGCGCCAGCAGCTTGGACAGGGGCGGCTACGAGCAGTACTTT.

V is TRBV28 and J is TRBJ2-5, with D perhaps TRBD2 (6 bases). V lost 3 bases, J lost 5 bases, and 16 bases lay in between. CDR1 is MDHEN and CDR2 is SYDVKM in the germline V gene. This CDR3 is built from 15 residues. CDR3 sequence: CASSFRGLLGETQYF. CDR3 sequence (DNA): TGTGCCAGCAGTTTCCGGGGACTTCTTGGGGAGACCCAGTACTTC.

This rearrangement joins TRBV6-6 to TRBJ2-7, with D possibly matching TRBD1 (7 bases). This CDR3 region has 14 residues. The ends were cut back, 8 bases at V and 2 bases at J, with 16 bases in the middle. Germline V gene sequence: CDR1 MNHNY, CDR2 SVGAGI (reference sequence). The DNA of the CDR3 is TGTGCCAGCCGTAGTCAGGGGGGCACCTACGAGCAGTACTTC. Translation gives CASRSQGGTYEQYF.

This clone was seen more than once but under ten times. V usage is TRBV7-9 and J usage is TRBJ2-5, with D possibly being TRBD2 (5 bases). The CDR3 spans 15 residues. Germline V lookup: CDR1 SEHNR, CDR2 FQNEAQ (reference sequence). V gave up 5 bases and J gave up 2 bases, with 15 bases separating them. CDR3 sequence: CASSLGGLAQETQYF. CDR3 bases: TGTGCCAGCAGCCTAGGTGGGTTAGCGCAAGAGACCCAGTACTTC.

This clone was seen only once. The CDR3 is CASSVGTGNYEQYF. The CDR3, as DNA: TGTGCCAGCAGCGTCGGGACAGGGAACTACGAGCAGTACTTC. V usage is TRBV9 and J usage is TRBJ2-7; TRBD1 agrees at 9 bases. J was trimmed by 3 bases and V by 2 bases; bases with no gene match: 3. In germline, CDR1 is SGDLS, CDR2 YYNGEE. The CDR3 sequence is 14 residues long.

V is TRBV2 and J is TRBJ1-1; no clear D gene. V lost 6 bases, J lost 2 bases, and 16 bases lay in between. There are 15 residues in the CDR3. Germline CDR1 and CDR2: SNHLY and FYNNEI. CDR3 sequence: CASRKTELSNTEAFF. The CDR3 DNA follows: TGTGCCAGCAGGAAGACGGAGCTCTCAAACACTGAAGCTTTCTTT.

The CDR3 DNA follows: TGTGCCAGCAGTGCTCCGGGACTACCCTCGGGGCAGTTCTTC. Its translation is CASSAPGLPSGQFF. This chain joins TRBV6-1 and TRBJ2-1; 7 nucleotides line up with TRBD2. The CDR3 sequence is 14 residues long. From germline, CDR1 is MNHNS and CDR2 SASEGT. The V and J ends lost 4 bases and 12 bases, in that order; junction bases with no gene match: 12.

This clone was observed a few times. The chain uses TRBV29-1 and TRBJ2-3; D is ambiguous. This CDR3 has 13 residues. Per the germline V gene, CDR1 is SQVTM and CDR2 is ANQGSEA. The V gene lost 7 bases and the J gene lost 2 bases, with 13 bases spanning the gap. In nucleotides, the CDR3 is TGCAGCGGGAGTTTAAACCCCACAGATACGCAGTATTTT. Translation: CSGSLNPTDTQYF.

V is TRBV29-1 and J is TRBJ2-3; D possibly corresponds to TRBD2 (5 bases). V gave up 6 bases and J gave up 4 bases, with 17 bases separating them. The CDR3 consists of 14 residues. In germline, CDR1 is SQVTM, CDR2 ANQGSEA. The CDR3 sequence is CSVPMEELPDTQYF. The DNA of the CDR3 is TGCAGCGTCCCTATGGAGGAACTCCCAGATACGCAGTATTTT.

The V gene is TRBV30, the J gene TRBJ1-1; D not certain. The V end was cut by 0 bases, the J end by 0 bases, with 5 bases between. The CDR3 contains 13 residues. Germline V gene data show CDR1 as GTSNPN and CDR2 as SVGIG (reference sequence). CDR3: CAWSVSVNTEAFF. The CDR3 DNA reads TGTGCCTGGAGTGTATCGGTGAACACTGAAGCTTTCTTT.

This clone was seen a handful of times. The V gene is TRBV27, the J gene TRBJ2-3; D might be TRBD2 (6 bases). The V and J ends lost 4 bases and 7 bases respectively, with 24 bases between them. CDR1 and CDR2 from the germline V gene are MNHEY and SMNVEV (reference sequence). The CDR3 has 17 residues. The CDR3 coding sequence is TGTGCCAGCAGTTATATGTGGGTCCCGGGAGCTCTTCATACGCAGTATTTT. Encoded protein: CASSYMWVPGALHTQYF.

With regard to this clone: Other DNA sequences from this sample encode an identical CDR3 as well. This chain links TRBV4-2 with TRBJ2-1, with D possibly being TRBD1 (6 bases). The CDR3 has 17 amino acids. From germline, CDR1 is LGHNA and CDR2 YNFKEQ. V lost 3 bases and J lost 5, with 20 bases in between. CDR3 sequence: CASSHRAQGNRNNEQFF. CDR3 nucleotides: TGTGCCAGCAGCCATCGAGCACAGGGAAATCGGAACAATGAGCAGTTCTTC.

The chain combines TRBV19 with TRBJ2-7; 8 positions agree with TRBD2. This CDR3 has 16 amino acids. Germline V gene sequence: CDR1 LNHDA, CDR2 SQIVND (reference sequence). The J segment lost 6 bases and the V segment lost 5 bases, leaving 15 bases of the junction unmatched. The CDR3 loop is CASSRTGLARTSEQYF. The CDR3 nucleotides are TGTGCCAGTAGTCGCACCGGACTAGCTAGAACTAGCGAGCAGTACTTC.

The rearrangement links TRBV5-1 to TRBJ2-3; the D is unclear. The V and J ends lost 4 bases and 3 bases respectively, with 3 bases between them. CDR3 length: 11 amino acids. CDR1 and CDR2 (germline): SGHRS, YFSETQ. Here the CDR3 reads CASSETDTQYF. The DNA for the CDR3 is TGCGCCAGCAGCGAGACAGATACGCAGTATTTT.

V and J are TRBV4-3 and TRBJ2-1; 8 nucleotides align to TRBD2. Trimming at V came to 2 bases and at J to 3 bases, leaving 3 bases not matched to a gene. Germline lookup yields CDR1 LGHNA and CDR2 YSLEER. The CDR3 consists of 15 residues. In nucleotides, the CDR3 is TGCGCCAGCAGCCAAAGACTAGCGAGCTACAATGAGCAGTTCTTC. It yields the protein CASSQRLASYNEQFF.

The rearrangement links TRBV5-6 to TRBJ2-3, with D tentatively TRBD1 (5 bases). V gave up 0 bases and J gave up 2 bases, with 10 bases separating them. From germline, CDR1 is SGHDT and CDR2 YYEEEE. CDR3 length: 15 residues. The DNA of the CDR3 is TGTGCCAGCAGCTTGGATCAGGGTTTCACAGATACGCAGTATTTT. Protein product: CASSLDQGFTDTQYF.

The chain links TRBV7-2 to TRBJ1-1; 7 bases agree with TRBD1. CDR3 length: 13 residues. Trimming took 5 bases from V and 3 from J; bases not matched to a gene: 3. CDR1 SGHTA and CDR2 FQGNSA come from the germline V gene. CDR3 protein: CASSRDSHTEAFF. The CDR3 DNA reads TGTGCCAGCAGCCGGGACAGCCACACTGAAGCTTTCTTT.

The rearrangement joins TRBV7-7 to TRBJ2-7; 12 nucleotides line up with TRBD2. The CDR3 contains 14 residues. V lost 5 bases, J lost 5 bases, and 4 bases stayed unmatched. The germline gives CDR1 SSHAT, CDR2 FNYEAQ (reference sequence). The CDR3 DNA follows: TGTGCCAGCAGCCCGGGACTAGCGGGCGACGAGCAGTACTTC. It codes for CASSPGLAGDEQYF.

The J gene is TRBJ1-1, the V gene TRBV28, with D unresolved. The CDR3 consists of 15 residues. V lost 2 bases to trimming and J lost 4 bases, with 14 bases between them. Germline loops: CDR1 MDHEN, CDR2 SYDVKM. The CDR3 DNA reads TGTGCCAGCAGTTTAATGCGGCCCGGTCGCACTGAAGCTTTCTTT. Protein product: CASSLMRPGRTEAFF.

V is TRBV10-2 and J is TRBJ2-2, with D maybe TRBD2 (7 bases). The CDR3 is made up of 13 amino acids. Germline CDR1 and CDR2: WSHSY and SAAADI. CDR3 bases: TGCGCGGGGGGGCAGGGTCGAACCGGGGAGCTGTTTTTT. Translated, it gives CAGGQGRTGELFF.

The genes are TRBV28 and TRBJ2-7; 10 bases line up with TRBD2. Trimming removed 4 bases from V and 0 bases from J; junction bases left unmatched: 6. Looked up from germline, CDR1 is MDHEN and CDR2 is SYDVKM. The CDR3 contains 16 residues. The CDR3 DNA sequence: TGTGCCAGCAGTTACGCTAGCGGGAGAATCTCCTACGAGCAGTACTTC. Its translation is CASSYASGRISYEQYF. Based on the CDR3 plus reference TRBV28 and TRBJ2-7, the full variable domain is DVKVTQSSRYLVKRTGEKVFLECVQDMDHENMFWYRQDPGLGLRLIYFSYDVKMKEKGDIPEGYSVSREKKERFSLILESASTNQTSMYLCASSYASGRISYEQYFGPGTRLTVT.

The chain recombines TRBV6-5 with TRBJ2-5; tentatively, D is TRBD2 (6 bases). TRBJ2-7 explains the end of the DNA better; the J call may be wrong. Looked up from germline, CDR1 is MNHEY and CDR2 is SVGAGI. This CDR3 has 14 amino acids. CDR3 sequence (DNA): TGTGCCAGCAGCACCGGGACTCAATCCTACGAGCAGTACTTC. Translating gives CASSTGTQSYEQYF.

The rearrangement joins TRBV7-2 to TRBJ2-4; 10 positions match TRBD1. Germline lookup yields CDR1 SGHTA and CDR2 FQGNSA. CDR3 length: 14 residues. The junction had 5 bases not matched to a gene; V was cut back by 2 bases and J by 10 bases. The CDR3 coding sequence is TGTGCCAGCAGCTTATTGGGGACAGGGGCGATTCAGTACTTC. Amino acid sequence: CASSLLGTGAIQYF.

The chain has TRBV15 and TRBJ2-1; 10 bases fit TRBD2. Germline lookup yields CDR1 LNHNV and CDR2 YYDKDF (reference sequence). The V and J ends lost 0 bases and 4 bases, in that order; junction bases with no gene match: 3. CDR3 length: 16 amino acids. CDR3: CATSREASGGYNEQFF. The CDR3 DNA is TGTGCCACCAGCAGAGAGGCTAGCGGGGGTTACAATGAGCAGTTCTTC.

This chain joins TRBV28 and TRBJ2-1; 8 nucleotides agree with TRBD1. Germline V gene lookup returns CDR1 MDHEN and CDR2 SYDVKM. The CDR3 contains 14 residues. Trimming at V came to 3 bases and at J to 6 bases, leaving 4 bases not matched to a gene. CDR3 loop: CASSLAGGPNEQFF. The CDR3 DNA is TGTGCCAGCAGTTTGGCAGGGGGCCCCAATGAGCAGTTCTTC.